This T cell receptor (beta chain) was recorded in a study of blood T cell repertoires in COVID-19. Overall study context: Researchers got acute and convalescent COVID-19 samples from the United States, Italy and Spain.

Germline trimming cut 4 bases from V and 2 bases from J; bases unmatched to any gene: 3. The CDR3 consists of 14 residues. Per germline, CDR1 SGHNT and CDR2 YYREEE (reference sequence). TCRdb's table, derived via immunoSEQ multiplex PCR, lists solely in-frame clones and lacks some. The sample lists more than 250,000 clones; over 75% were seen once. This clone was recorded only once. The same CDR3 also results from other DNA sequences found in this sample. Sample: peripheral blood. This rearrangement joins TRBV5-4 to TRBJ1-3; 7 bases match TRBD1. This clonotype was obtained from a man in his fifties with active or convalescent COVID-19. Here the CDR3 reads CASSLDRAGNTIYF. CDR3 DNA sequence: TGTGCCAGCAGCCTTGACAGGGCTGGAAACACCATATATTTT.